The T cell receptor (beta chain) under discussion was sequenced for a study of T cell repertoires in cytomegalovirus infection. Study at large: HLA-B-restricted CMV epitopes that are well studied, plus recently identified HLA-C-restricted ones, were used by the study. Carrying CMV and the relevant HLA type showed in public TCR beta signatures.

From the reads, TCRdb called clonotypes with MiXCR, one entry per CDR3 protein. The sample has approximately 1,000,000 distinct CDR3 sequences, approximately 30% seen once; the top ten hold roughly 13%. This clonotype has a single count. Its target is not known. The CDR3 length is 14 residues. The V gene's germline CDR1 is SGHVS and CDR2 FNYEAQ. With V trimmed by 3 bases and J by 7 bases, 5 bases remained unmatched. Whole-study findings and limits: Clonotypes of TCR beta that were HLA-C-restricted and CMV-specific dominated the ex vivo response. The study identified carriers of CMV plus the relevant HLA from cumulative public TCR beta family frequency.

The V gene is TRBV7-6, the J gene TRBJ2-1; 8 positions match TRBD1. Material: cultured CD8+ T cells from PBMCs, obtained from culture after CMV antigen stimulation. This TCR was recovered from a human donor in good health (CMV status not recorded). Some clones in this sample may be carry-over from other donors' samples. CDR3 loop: CASSLADRGNEQFF. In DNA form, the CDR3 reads TGTGCCAGCAGCTTGGCCGACAGGGGTAATGAGCAGTTCTTC.